This TCR beta chain emerged from a study of blood T cells in healthy people across ages. With a J-beta primer mix and a sample-barcoded 5' primer, a second PCR ran about 7 to 12 cycles. Tagging of each cDNA molecule was performed by a template-switch adaptor with 12 random nucleotides. TCRdb analysed the 5' RACE reads with MiXCR anew, one entry per CDR3 protein. Of approximately 810,000 distinct CDR3 sequences listed, more than 25% are singletons. For this clonotype: What it binds is unknown.

Study-level findings and limits: Per-million-T-cell TCR beta diversity fell roughly linearly with age.

V lost 1 base and J lost 11; bases outside the gene matches: 7. This CDR3 region has 13 residues. The germline V gene encodes CDR1 SGHDN and CDR2 FVKESK. The chain has TRBV14 and TRBJ2-5, with TRBD2 matching 7 bases. The source is a woman aged 80 or older in good health. Input material: blood. The CDR3 region has the DNA TGTGCCAGCAGCCAAGTTAAGGCGGGAGAGCAGTACTTC. Amino acid sequence: CASSQVKAGEQYF.